This is a list of T cell receptor beta chains from one sample in a study of shared T cell receptors in the human thymus. The assay was immunoSEQ multiplex PCR, and TCRdb's table has in-frame clones only and misses some. Of 55,000 to 75,000 clones in the sample, more than 90% are singletons; the top ten hold less than 0.04%. Input material: thymocytes. Receptors originate from a human donor. The CDR3 runs from the conserved cysteine through the conserved F or W. The D gene is left open where the match is weak. Not all rows give a size; the values are once, few, many and, for expanded clones, a class.

j_call clone_size d_call v_call cdr3_nt cdr3_aa
TRBJ1-2 - TRBD1 TRBV7-9 TGTGCCAGCAGCTTAGCCGGGCCGTCTACAGGGGGCAAATACTATGGCTACACCTTC CASSLAGPSTGGKYYGYTF
TRBJ2-4 - TRBD2 TRBV6-1 TGTGCCAGCAGTGATTACGGGACTAGCGAAAAAAACATTCAGTACTTC CASSDYGTSEKNIQYF
TRBJ2-1 once - TRBV20-1 TGCAGTGCTCCACAGCAGTTCTTC CSAPQQFF
TRBJ2-7 - TRBD2 TRBV11-2 TGTGCCAGCAGCTCCCTACCCCTGGAAGCGGGGGGGTACGAGCAGTACTTC CASSSLPLEAGGYEQYF
TRBJ2-1 - TRBD1 TRBV7-9 TGTGCCAGCAGCTTAGGATACAGGGGACGCAATGAGCAGTTCTTC CASSLGYRGRNEQFF
TRBJ1-1 - TRBD1 TRBV25-1 TGTGCCAGCAGTTCGTACAGGGGGTACGAGAACACTGAAGCTTTCTTT CASSSYRGYENTEAFF
TRBJ2-6 once - TRBV30 TGTGCCTGGAGTCTAGGGCCCTTCTCTGGGGCCAACGTCCTGACTTTC CAWSLGPFSGANVLTF
TRBJ1-1 - - TRBV7-8 TGTGCCAGCAGCCCCCACCAGGGCAGGTATGAAGCTTTCTTT CASSPHQGRYEAFF
TRBJ1-2 - - TRBV10-3 TGTGCCATCAGTGCCTCGGACAGATACTATGGCTACACCTTC CAISASDRYYGYTF
TRBJ2-3 once TRBD2 TRBV16 TGTGCCAGCAGCCAGCTTACGGGGGGGCCGACAGATACGCAGTATTTT CASSQLTGGPTDTQYF
TRBJ2-1 - - TRBV14 TGTGCCAGCAGCCCACCTTGGGGCTCCTACAATGAGCAGTTCTTC CASSPPWGSYNEQFF
TRBJ1-6 - TRBD1 TRBV6-1 TGTGCCAGCAAATCGGGAGGGGGCAGTAATTCACCCCTCCACTTT CASKSGGGSNSPLHF
TRBJ1-2 - - TRBV14 TGTGCCAGCAGCCAAGATGCAATTGGACAGCGCTATGGCTACACCTTC CASSQDAIGQRYGYTF
TRBJ2-7 - - TRBV5-1 TGCGCCAGCATTTGTAACAGGGAGTTGTACGAGCAGTACTTC CASICNRELYEQYF
TRBJ1-3 - TRBD1 TRBV28 TGTGCCAGCAGTCTAGGAGGGACAGGGTGCGGAAACACCATATATTTT CASSLGGTGCGNTIYF
TRBJ2-1 - TRBD2 TRBV7-2 TGTGCCAGCAGCCGACCCGGGGCGGGGGACTACAATGAGCAGTTCTTC CASSRPGAGDYNEQFF
TRBJ1-1 - - TRBV4-1 TGCGCCAGCAGCCAAGATCTAGGGGACGACACTGAAGCTTTCTTT CASSQDLGDDTEAFF
TRBJ1-2 - - TRBV4-3 TGCGCCAGCAGCCAAGACAGGGTTCGTGGCTACACCTTC CASSQDRVRGYTF
TRBJ1-2 once - TRBV7-8 TGTGCCAGCAGCAGGGCGATTACCCGAAAGACCTATGGCTACACCTTC CASSRAITRKTYGYTF
TRBJ2-5 - - TRBV4-2 TGTGCCAGCAGCCGGGGGGAGACCCAGTACTTC CASSRGETQYF
TRBJ2-7 - - TRBV2 TGTGCCAGCAGTCGGACGGGCTCCTACGAGCAGTACTTC CASSRTGSYEQYF
TRBJ1-2 few - TRBV10-1 TGCGCCAGCAGCCGCGTGGCCTGTCACTATGGCTACACCTTC CASSRVACHYGYTF
TRBJ2-5 - - TRBV6-5 TGTGCCAGCGGGGGGGGGCGTGAGACCCAGTACTTC CASGGGRETQYF
TRBJ1-2 - - TRBV4-3 TGCGCCAGCAGCCAAGACACGAAAGACAGTGCGGGCTATGGCTACACCTTC CASSQDTKDSAGYGYTF
TRBJ2-2 - - TRBV5-1 TGCGCCAGCAGCTTGAACTTTACGGGGACTACCGGGGAGCTGTTTTTT CASSLNFTGTTGELFF
TRBJ1-1 - - TRBV4-2 TGTGCCAGCAGCCAAGGTCAAGCGCAGGGGAGACCTCTATTAGCTTTCTTT CASSQGQAQGRPLLAFF